A selection of T cell receptor beta chains follows, all from one sample in a study of blood T cells in healthy people across ages. In TCRdb, the 5' RACE reads were re-called with MiXCR into one record per CDR3 protein. Altogether about 800,000 distinct CDR3 sequences are present, 25% being singletons, with the ten largest covering under 4.5%. This same sample was also part of a study on T cells of mothers and their children.

Sequenced sample: blood. The receptor set was obtained from a boy younger than 18 in good health. Each CDR3 is given with its conserved first and last residue. D genes are given only for firm matches. Expanded clones are given a class, and other clones once, few, many or no size at all.

>once|NA|TRBJ1-3|TRBV14
TGTGCCAGCAGCCAAGTCGCAGGGAGTCCTGGAAACACCATATATTTT
CASSQVAGSPGNTIYF
>few|NA|TRBJ2-7|TRBV20-1
TGCAGTGCTAGAGTTGGGACCTCCTACGAGCAGTACTTC
CSARVGTSYEQYF
>few|NA|TRBJ1-4|TRBV2
TGTGCCAGCATCGACGGAGGAGCAGGAGGGAAAAAACTGTTTTTT
CASIDGGAGGKKLFF
>NA|NA|TRBJ2-1|TRBV6-5
TGTGCCAGCAGTTCAGGGGCCAGATACAATGAGCAGTTCTTC
CASSSGARYNEQFF
>NA|NA|TRBJ1-1|TRBV9
TGTGCCAGCAGCGTAGGGGCGGGGGGACCTGAAGCTTTCTTT
CASSVGAGGPEAFF
>few|NA|TRBJ2-7|TRBV4-3
TGCGCCAGCAGCCGGGGAGCTTCAGGCCCGTTGGGGAACGAGCAGTACTTC
CASSRGASGPLGNEQYF
>NA|TRBD1|TRBJ2-3|TRBV12-3/TRBV12-4
TGTGCCAGCAGTCCTCACCGGGACAGGGGATATACGCAGTATTTT
CASSPHRDRGYTQYF
>NA|NA|TRBJ2-7|TRBV20-1
TGCAGTGCTAGAGCACCCTCGTCCTACGAGCAGTACTTC
CSARAPSSYEQYF
>few|NA|TRBJ2-3|TRBV7-2
TGTGCCAGCAGCTTAGCGTTGGGAGATACGCAGTATTTT
CASSLALGDTQYF
>few|NA|TRBJ2-2|TRBV11-2
TGTGCCAGCAGCTTCCTCTTGAACACCGGGGAGCTGTTTTTT
CASSFLLNTGELFF
>few|NA|TRBJ2-7|TRBV5-1
TGCGCCAGCAGCTTGACCCCGGCACTCTACGAGCAGTACTTC
CASSLTPALYEQYF
>NA|NA|TRBJ1-3|TRBV7-9
TGTGCCAGCAGCGACTGGGCGATTAAACCTGGAAACACCATATATTTT
CASSDWAIKPGNTIYF
>NA|NA|TRBJ1-2|TRBV14
TGTGCCAGCAGCCAATATGGGATCGGCGGCTACACCTTC
CASSQYGIGGYTF
>NA|TRBD2|TRBJ2-3|TRBV6-2/TRBV6-3
TGTGCCAGCAGTTACCTCCTGGGACTACACACTAGCACAGATACGCAGTATTTT
CASSYLLGLHTSTDTQYF
>NA|NA|TRBJ2-7|TRBV4-3
TGCGCCAGCAGCCAAGATCAAGGGATGTCGTACGAGCAGTACTTC
CASSQDQGMSYEQYF
>NA|TRBD2|TRBJ2-3|TRBV10-3
TGTGCCGCCGGGGGGGGGACTAGCGGAGTCAATACGCAGTATTTT
CAAGGGTSGVNTQYF
>few|NA|TRBJ1-4|TRBV25-1
TGTGCCAGCAGTGCCTCGGCGGGGGGTGAAAAACTGTTTTTT
CASSASAGGEKLFF
>NA|TRBD2|TRBJ2-7|TRBV7-2
TGTGCCAGCAGCTTATGGACTAGCGGAGCCTACGAGCAGTACTTC
CASSLWTSGAYEQYF
>few|TRBD2|TRBJ2-5|TRBV9
TGTACCAGCAGCGTAGATAGCGGGGGGTTCCAAGAGACCCAGTACTTC
CTSSVDSGGFQETQYF
>NA|TRBD2|TRBJ2-4|TRBV3-1
TGTGCCAGCAGCCAAGGCTTTATGACTAGCATCAACCCCAAAAACATTCAGTACTTC
CASSQGFMTSINPKNIQYF
>few|NA|TRBJ2-7|TRBV28
TGTGCCGGGTTAAGAGGGGGGAACTACGAGCAGTACTTC
CAGLRGGNYEQYF
>few|TRBD1|TRBJ2-5|TRBV24-1
TGTGCCACCAGTGATACCGGACAGGGCCAAGAGACCCAGTACTTC
CATSDTGQGQETQYF
>NA|TRBD1|TRBJ1-3|TRBV4-3
TGCGCCAGCAGCCAAGAGATAGACGACAGGGCTGATGGAAACACCATATATTTT
CASSQEIDDRADGNTIYF
>NA|NA|TRBJ2-1|TRBV6-2/TRBV6-3
TGTGCCAGCAGTCCGACGGGACTTCTCTACAATGAGCAGTTCTTC
CASSPTGLLYNEQFF
>NA|NA|TRBJ1-5|TRBV4-3
TGCGCCAGCAGCCAAGACCCAACCCAGCCCCAGCATTTT
CASSQDPTQPQHF
>few|TRBD1|TRBJ2-7|TRBV4-3
TGCGCCAGCAGCCAGGAACCGGGACAGGGAGGCAACGAGCAGTACTTC
CASSQEPGQGGNEQYF
>few|TRBD1|TRBJ2-2|TRBV6-5
TGTGCCAGCAGGAGGGACAGGGGGCGCACCGGGGAGCTGTTTTTT
CASRRDRGRTGELFF
>NA|TRBD2|TRBJ2-1|TRBV29-1
TGCAGCATCGGACTAGCGGACTACAATGAGCAGTTCTTC
CSIGLADYNEQFF
>few|NA|TRBJ2-4|TRBV5-1
TGCGCCAGCAGCTTCGAACTAGCCAAAAACATTCAGTACTTC
CASSFELAKNIQYF
>few|NA|TRBJ1-1|TRBV9
TGTGCCAGCTCCCGGGACAAATTTGGAGACACTGAAGCTTTCTTT
CASSRDKFGDTEAFF
>NA|TRBD1|TRBJ2-5|TRBV6-2/TRBV6-3
TGTGCCAGCAGACGCACCGGGACAGGTAAAGAGCAGTACTTC
CASRRTGTGKEQYF
>NA|TRBD2|TRBJ2-1|TRBV15
TGTGCCACCAGCAGGGACCCCAAACTAGCGGGGTCCGTCAACAATGAGCAGTTCTTC
CATSRDPKLAGSVNNEQFF
>few|TRBD2|TRBJ2-5|TRBV5-1
TGCGCCAGCAGCTTGGAGGGTAGCGGGAGTGGGGAGACCCAGTACTTC
CASSLEGSGSGETQYF
>NA|NA|TRBJ2-5|TRBV6-5
TGTGCCAGCAGTTACTCGGAAAGGGTGGGAGAGACCCAGTACTTC
CASSYSERVGETQYF
>NA|NA|TRBJ2-5|TRBV7-2
TGTGCCAGCACCCTTGGTGGACAAAAAGAGACCCAGTACTTC
CASTLGGQKETQYF
>few|TRBD2|TRBJ2-1|TRBV6-5
TGTGCCAGCAGTCCGATAGCGGGGGGGCCTGGTGAGCAGTTCTTC
CASSPIAGGPGEQFF
>few|NA|TRBJ2-2|TRBV12-3/TRBV12-4
TGTGCCAGCAGTTCCTGGGCAGGGAACGCCGGGGAGCTGTTTTTT
CASSSWAGNAGELFF
>few|NA|TRBJ2-7|TRBV3-1
TGTGCCAGCAGCCCCATTCCCGAGTACGAGCAGTACTTC
CASSPIPEYEQYF
>NA|NA|TRBJ1-2|TRBV11-2
TGTGCCAGCAGCTCCCCCGTTTCAGATAACTATGGCTACACCTTC
CASSSPVSDNYGYTF
>NA|NA|TRBJ2-7|TRBV12-3/TRBV12-4
TGTGCCAGCAGTTTCCAGTCCCTCTACGAGCAGTACTTC
CASSFQSLYEQYF
>NA|TRBD1|TRBJ1-6|TRBV11-1
TGTGCCAGCAGCCACCGACAGGGGCCCAATAATTCACCCCTCCACTTT
CASSHRQGPNNSPLHF
>few|NA|TRBJ1-4|TRBV28
TGTGCCAGCAGCCCGACCCGTTCCCCGAGGGAAAAACTGTTTTTT
CASSPTRSPREKLFF
>few|NA|TRBJ2-6|TRBV27
TGTGCCAGCAGTTCCTGGACGGACTCTGGGGCCAACGTCCTGACTTTC
CASSSWTDSGANVLTF
>NA|TRBD2|TRBJ2-1|TRBV3-1
TGTGCCAGCAGCCAACTAGCGGGAGCTCAGTTCTTC
CASSQLAGAQFF
>few|TRBD2|TRBJ2-7|TRBV28
TGTGCCAGCAGTTTAGGCCTAGCGGGGCGGGCCTACGAGCAGTACTTC
CASSLGLAGRAYEQYF
>few|TRBD2|TRBJ2-7|TRBV10-3
TGTGCCATCAGGAGCAGCGGGGGGGCCCGTGAGCAGTACTTC
CAIRSSGGAREQYF
>few|NA|TRBJ1-4|TRBV15
TGTGCCACCAGCAGAGATTTGGGGAAAACTAATGAAAAACTGTTTTTT
CATSRDLGKTNEKLFF
>few|NA|TRBJ1-1|TRBV5-4
TGTGCCAGCATCGGGCCTTACACTGAAGCTTTCTTT
CASIGPYTEAFF
>few|NA|TRBJ2-3|TRBV5-1
TGCGCCAGCAGCTTGCTGGGCGTCACAGATACGCAGTATTTT
CASSLLGVTDTQYF
>once|NA|TRBJ1-2|TRBV30
TGTGCCTGGAGCCAGGGGAGAGGCTACACCTTC
CAWSQGRGYTF
>NA|NA|TRBJ2-3|TRBV30
TGTGCCTGGAGTGTTATCGATGCTCTAGATACGCAGTATTTT
CAWSVIDALDTQYF
>NA|TRBD1|TRBJ1-2|TRBV20-1
TGCAGTGCTGACACAGGGGTGGGGGGCTACACCTTC
CSADTGVGGYTF
>NA|TRBD1|TRBJ2-1|TRBV6-5
TGTGCCAGCAGTTACGGACAGGGCGTCTACAATGAGCAGTTCTTC
CASSYGQGVYNEQFF
>NA|NA|TRBJ2-7|TRBV29-1
TGCAGCGTGACGCCGGGGACCGCGATCTACGAGCAGTACTTC
CSVTPGTAIYEQYF
>NA|NA|TRBJ2-5|TRBV7-7
TGTGCTAGCAGCTTAAGTCCCGGGGGCTTACAAGAGACCCAGTACTTC
CASSLSPGGLQETQYF